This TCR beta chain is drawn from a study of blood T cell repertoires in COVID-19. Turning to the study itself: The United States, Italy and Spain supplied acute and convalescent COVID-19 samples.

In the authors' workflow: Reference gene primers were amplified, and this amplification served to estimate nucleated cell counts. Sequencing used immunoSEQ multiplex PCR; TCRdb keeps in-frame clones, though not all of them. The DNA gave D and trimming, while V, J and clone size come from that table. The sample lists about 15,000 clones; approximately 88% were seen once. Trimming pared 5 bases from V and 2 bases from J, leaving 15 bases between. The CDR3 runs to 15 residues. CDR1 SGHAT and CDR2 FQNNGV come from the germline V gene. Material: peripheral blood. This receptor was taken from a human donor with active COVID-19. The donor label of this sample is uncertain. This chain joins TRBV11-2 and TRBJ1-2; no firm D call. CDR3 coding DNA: TGTGCCAGCAGCGGACTGAGATCCACGAACTATGGCTACACCTTC. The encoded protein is CASSGLRSTNYGYTF.